This T cell receptor (beta chain) was sequenced in a study of shared clonotypes between healthy human individuals (dated by TCRdb to about 2020). Broadly, across the study: The cohort included a few men and two women between 18 and 49 years of age. For each donor, three plates each were used for CD4 naive and CD4 memory, two plates were used for CD8 naive, and one plate was used for CD8 memory. Blood TCR repertoires of four to six healthy adults were deeply sequenced to estimate repertoire size and the extent of clonotype sharing between individuals. Different laboratories and diverse techniques were used to prepare libraries and sequence TCR repertoires, to increase sequencing depth and limit assay-specific biases. Leukapheresis yielded between about 0.94 and 9 billion PBMCs per donor.

The donors were healthy, HIV-negative adults who had no recently reported acute infections or vaccinations. Every donor was a Caucasian adult residing in Nashville, Tennessee, USA. CD4+ T cells were enriched through magnetic negative selection, after which naive cells were positively selected on CD45RA and the remaining negative fraction served as the memory subset. Blood was obtained by leukapheresis, after which PBMCs were separated by Ficoll-Histopaque density gradient centrifugation and cryopreserved in liquid nitrogen vapor phase. Analytical flow cytometry was used to check the purity and quantity of each magnetically sorted T cell population. From each sorted fraction, genomic DNA was isolated and quantified by UV absorbance on a Nanodrop 2000c. With respect to this clone: Its antigen is not yet known. Base qualities are not provided; no much larger clone lies one nucleotide away.

TCR CDR3 regions were amplified from genomic DNA by multiplex PCR using the deep immunoSEQ assay. Extracted genomic DNA from each cell subset was distributed evenly across all wells of several immunoSEQ 96-well plates, and each plate was treated as a replicate. Each replicate PCR for sorted subsets received around 210 ng genomic DNA, equal to roughly 33,000 T cell genomes. The purified libraries were quantified using a Qubit 3.0 fluorometer, sized with a Bioanalyzer 2100, and then quantified again using the KAPA Library Quantification kit. A separate single-read 150-cycle Illumina NextSeq 550 flow cell was used to sequence each immunoSEQ 96-well plate. Regarding the original processing steps: Because the immunoSEQ output included only junctional sequences and no quality scores, the filtering could not be the same as the filtering used for full-length reads. To assign V/J genes and CDR3, sequences were annotated using PyIR, a Python wrapper for IgBLAST v1.9, with IMGT germline references. Reads were removed for weak V/J assignments (E-value above 1e-6), missing CDR3, stop codons, out-of-frame junctions, or ambiguous translated residues. V3J clonotypes were defined as sequences sharing an identical inferred V gene, J gene, and CDR3 amino acid sequence. To compute the percentage overlap between repertoires, the number of shared unique clonotypes was divided by the size of the smaller repertoire. Richness of each repertoire was evaluated using RTK rarefaction, the Chao1 estimator, and Recon v2.1 estimates of unobserved clonotypes. Generation probabilities were computed with OLGA for all TCRbeta clonotypes obtained by the gDNA method from a few donors. TCRdb obtained this table from immuneACCESS and retained in-frame rearrangements with V and J assigned. These tables miss some clones; where compared with another copy, unresolved V genes account for less than half of the shortfall, and the remainder is unexplained. V, J and clone size reflect that table, while D and trimming were determined from the DNA. A total of over 2 million clones appear in this sample, around 90% of them only once. 0.37% of the sample is taken by the ten largest.

What the authors observed across the whole study: When several donors were compared, the shared fraction of clonotypes was about 5.5% for naive CD4, about 4% for naive CD8, 2.3% for memory CD4, and roughly 0.43% for memory CD8. Based on pairwise subsampling, the degree of clonotype sharing among donors was expected to be affected by sequencing depth. Because the study included only a small number of donors, the genetic and exposure-history diversity represented was limited. Sampling was restricted to blood, and TCR repertoires in tissues likely differ from the TCR repertoires found in blood. Clonotypes shared by all four sorted-subset donors showed higher generation probabilities than non-shared clonotypes. Even with the large sequencing depth, rarefaction of the sorted-subset datasets indicated that sequencing was incomplete. Larger estimated clonotype richness was generally found for naive subsets than for memory subsets.

V is cut by 5 bases and J by 2 bases, and the space between the germline ends is 9 bases. The CDR3, from cysteine to phenylalanine, totals 12 residues. Only the CDR3 DNA stays, 36 bases, in frame from base 1. CDR1 and CDR2 are drawn from the germline V gene: SQVTM, ANQGSEA. This chain is built from TRBV29-1 and TRBJ2-5, with TRBD2 tentatively as D gene (5 bases match). This TCR derives from a man aged 18 to 30 in good health. Some clones in this sample may be carry-over from other donors' samples. Sample: naive CD4+ T cells from PBMCs. The cell subset or site label here, explained by the study, means: CD45RA+ positively selected. In nucleotides, the sequence is TGCAGCGTTTTGGACTGGCAAGAGACCCAGTACTTC. Its protein is CSVLDWQETQYF.